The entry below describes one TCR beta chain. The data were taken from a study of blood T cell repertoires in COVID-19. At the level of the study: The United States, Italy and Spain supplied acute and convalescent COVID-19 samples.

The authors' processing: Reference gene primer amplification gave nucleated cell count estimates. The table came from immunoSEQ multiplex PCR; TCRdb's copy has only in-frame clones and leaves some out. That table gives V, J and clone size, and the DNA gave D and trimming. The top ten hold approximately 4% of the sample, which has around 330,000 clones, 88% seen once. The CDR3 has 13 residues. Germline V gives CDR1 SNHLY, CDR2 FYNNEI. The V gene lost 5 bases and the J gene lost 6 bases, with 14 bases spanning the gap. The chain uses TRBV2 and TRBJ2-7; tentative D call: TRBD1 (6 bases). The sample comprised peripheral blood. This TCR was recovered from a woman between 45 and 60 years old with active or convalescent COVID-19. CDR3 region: CASSSMGAGEQYF. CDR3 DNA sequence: TGTGCCAGCAGTTCAATGGGGGCAGGCGAGCAGTACTTC. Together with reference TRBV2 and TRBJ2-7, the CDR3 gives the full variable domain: EPEVTQTPSHQVTQMGQEVILRCVPISNHLYFYWYRQILGQKVEFLVSFYNNEISEKSEIFDDQFSVERPDGSNFTLKIRSTKLEDSAMYFCASSSMGAGEQYFGPGTRLTVT.